What follows are 14 T cell receptor beta chains derived from one specimen sequenced in a study of T-cell reconstitution after alpha-beta-depleted transplantation in children (dated by TCRdb to 2016 to 2018). The protocol used for the library was PCR. Data came from an Illumina HiSeq 2500. Molecular barcoding was employed in the preparation of TCR libraries, with unique molecular identifiers being used to normalize TCRbeta repertoire quantification. TCRdb reanalyzed the raw reads on its own, using fastp at Q25 for trimming and MiXCR for clone calling, and kept in-frame beta chains. Rows merge per CDR3 protein into single entries with the most common DNA and genes. For this sample there are some 500,000 distinct CDR3 sequences; about 30% appear just once. The ten largest clones add up to around 2.5% of the sample. This specimen consisted of PBMCs from the stem cell graft donor, obtained from the stem cell graft. The receptors originated from a human donor who donated a stem cell graft to a child with aplastic anemia.

V is TRBV7-9 and J is TRBJ1-6; D is unresolved. Germline loops: CDR1 SEHNR, CDR2 FQNEAQ (reference sequence). V gave up 4 bases and J gave up 5 bases, with 9 bases separating them. The CDR3 sequence is 14 residues long. CDR3 coding DNA: TGTGCCAGCAGCTCACTTCGGGATAATTCACCCCTCCACTTT. This sequence encodes CASSSLRDNSPLHF.

This clonotype was detected only a few times. J is TRBJ2-7 and V is TRBV7-9; TRBD2 matches 10 bases. Trimming removed 4 bases from V and 5 bases from J; junction bases left unmatched: 2. This CDR3 region has 13 residues. Germline V gives CDR1 SEHNR, CDR2 FQNEAQ (reference sequence). CDR3: CASSSTSGNEQYV. The CDR3 region has the DNA TGTGCCAGCAGCTCCACTAGCGGGAACGAGCAGTACGTC.

The rearrangement joins TRBV20-1 to TRBJ2-7; 8 bases line up with TRBD1. The junction had 12 bases not matched to a gene; V was cut back by 3 bases and J by 5 bases. This CDR3 has 15 residues. Looked up from germline, CDR1 is DFQATT and CDR2 is SNEGSKA (reference sequence). The DNA for the CDR3 is TGCAGTGCTAGCAAGCCAGGACAGGGTGCGCACGAGCAGTACTTC. This encodes CSASKPGQGAHEQYF.

This clonotype was seen a handful of times. The rearrangement links TRBV12-3 or TRBV12-4 to TRBJ2-7; D remains unclear. The CDR3 loop spans 12 amino acids. V was trimmed by 5 bases and J by 5 bases, leaving 10 bases between them. CDR3 region: CASSPRGDEQYF. The CDR3 bases are TGTGCCAGCAGTCCCAGAGGCGACGAGCAGTACTTC.

V usage is TRBV18 and J usage is TRBJ1-1, with 10 positions matching TRBD1. The CDR3 runs 16 residues. J was trimmed by 11 bases and V by 5 bases; bases with no gene match: 17. Germline V gives CDR1 KGHSH, CDR2 LQKENI. This CDR3 reads CASSLGQGILRGDAFF. Written as DNA, the CDR3 is TGTGCCAGCTCATTGGGACAGGGGATTTTGCGAGGGGACGCTTTCTTT.

The chain joins TRBV7-9 to TRBJ1-1; maybe TRBD1 (5 bases). There are 13 residues in the CDR3. The germline V gene encodes CDR1 SEHNR and CDR2 FQNEAQ (reference sequence). The CDR3 region has the DNA TGTGCGTATCGGGGGGAAATTGGAACTGAAGCTTTCTTT. Translated, it gives CAYRGEIGTEAFF.

The chain combines TRBV20-1 with TRBJ1-1; D perhaps matches TRBD1 (5 bases). Trimming stripped 2 bases from V and 1 base from J, with 14 bases between. This CDR3 spans 15 amino acids. Germline V gene lookup returns CDR1 DFQATT and CDR2 SNEGSKA (reference sequence). The DNA of the CDR3 is TGCAGTGCTAGACGTCAGGGATGGGCGAACACTGAAGCTTTCTTT. The encoded protein is CSARRQGWANTEAFF.

In nucleotides, the CDR3 is TGTGCCAGCAGCCCCGCAGGGGCGGAATTCAATGAGCAGTTCTTC. The encoded protein is CASSPAGAEFNEQFF. J is TRBJ2-1 and V is TRBV7-3; D perhaps matches TRBD1 (6 bases). The V end lost 5 bases, the J end lost 6 bases, and 17 bases lay between the germline ends. Germline CDR1 and CDR2: SGHTA and FQGTGA. The CDR3 length is 15 residues.

J is TRBJ2-3 and V is TRBV7-9; D remains unclear. V lost 5 bases and J lost 4, with 13 bases in between. The CDR3 contains 14 residues. Germline values: CDR1 SEHNR, CDR2 FQNEAQ (reference sequence). For the CDR3, the DNA is TGTGCCAGCAGCCTCAGGACCGCGGCAGATACGCAGTATTTT. It encodes CASSLRTAADTQYF.

The chain joins TRBV28 to TRBJ2-5; 12 nucleotides match TRBD1. This CDR3 spans 15 amino acids. Trimming took 5 bases from V and 4 from J; bases not matched to a gene: 5. In germline, CDR1 is MDHEN, CDR2 SYDVKM. In nucleotides, the CDR3 is TGTGCCAGCAGTCCTAGGGGACAGGGGGCAGAGACCCAGTACTTC. The encoded protein is CASSPRGQGAETQYF.

The chain couples TRBV5-1 to TRBJ2-5, with D unresolved. The CDR3 loop spans 15 amino acids. Germline lookup yields CDR1 SGHRS and CDR2 YFSETQ. The V end was cut by 0 bases, the J end by 2 bases, with 11 bases between. CDR3 in amino acids: CASSLGATLQETQYF. DNA for the CDR3: TGCGCCAGCAGCTTGGGAGCTACCTTACAAGAGACCCAGTACTTC.

The gene calls are TRBV20-1 and TRBJ2-7, with 7 bases fitting TRBD2. The V and J ends lost 1 base and 3 bases, in that order; junction bases with no gene match: 6. The CDR3 has 14 amino acids. The germline gives CDR1 DFQATT, CDR2 SNEGSKA (reference sequence). CDR3: CSARGSGDLYEQYF. In DNA form, the CDR3 reads TGCAGTGCTAGAGGGAGCGGGGATCTCTACGAGCAGTACTTC.

The V and J genes are TRBV6-5 and TRBJ2-7; D may be TRBD1 or TRBD2 (5 bases each). The V and J ends lost 6 bases and 1 base respectively, with 10 bases between them. From germline, CDR1 is MNHEY and CDR2 SVGAGI. The CDR3 length is 13 residues. CDR3 residues: CASSYGASYEQYF. CDR3 bases: TGTGCCAGCAGCTACGGGGCGTCCTACGAGCAGTACTTC.

This sequence joins TRBV7-9 and TRBJ2-2, with 9 bases identical to TRBD2. The germline gives CDR1 SEHNR, CDR2 FQNEAQ (reference sequence). J was trimmed by 5 bases and V by 1 base; bases with no gene match: 8. CDR3 length: 17 amino acids. The CDR3: CASSLGGTSGLTGELFF. The DNA of the CDR3 is TGTGCCAGCAGCTTAGGTGGCACTAGCGGGTTGACCGGGGAGCTGTTTTTT.